Following are 2 T cell receptor beta chains from one sample sequenced in a study of cytotoxic CD8 clonotypes in ibrutinib-treated CLL. Some clones are missing from TCRdb's copy, which holds only in-frame ones; the method was immunoSEQ multiplex PCR. The table records 160,000 or so clones, roughly 77% of them present only once. The source material was PBMCs, sampled after 12 months of ibrutinib treatment. All receptors derive from a human donor with chronic lymphocytic leukemia.

In its sample, this clone was seen a few times. The chain employs TRBV7-9 and TRBJ1-5; no definite D call. The CDR3 runs 14 residues. Germline V gene data show CDR1 as SEHNR and CDR2 as FQNEAQ (reference sequence). Between the trimmed V and J ends, which lost 2 bases and 4 bases, there was a span of 9 bases. The DNA for the CDR3 is TGTGCCAGCAGCTTACGGGAAGGGAATCAGCCCCAGCATTTT. Translating gives CASSLREGNQPQHF.

In its sample, this clone was seen a few times. The chain carries TRBV7-6 and TRBJ1-5, with D perhaps matching TRBD1 (5 bases). CDR3 length: 14 residues. CDR1 is SGHVS, CDR2 FNYEAQ, per germline. V lost 2 bases and J lost 7, with 12 bases in between. CDR3 loop: CASSLLQVSQPQHF. The CDR3 DNA reads TGTGCCAGCAGCTTATTACAGGTCTCCCAGCCCCAGCATTTT.